This T cell receptor (beta chain) was profiled in a study of blood T cell repertoires in COVID-19. Turning to the study itself: The study drew acute and convalescent COVID-19 samples from the United States, Italy and Spain. The cDNA or gDNA used as material had been derived from T cells, B-cell-depleted T cells, or PBMCs.

Original data processing: Reference gene primer amplification gave nucleated cell count estimates. The protocol was immunoSEQ multiplex PCR, while the TCRdb copy is restricted to in-frame clones and leaves out a portion. The V and J calls and the clone size are those of that table, but D and trimming were determined from the DNA. The sample holds approximately 76,000 clones, approximately 90% seen once. Germline CDR1 SGHTA, CDR2 FQGNSA. The CDR3 spans 14 residues. V lost 3 bases, J lost 1 base, and 2 bases stayed unmatched. The clonotype comes from a human donor in a cohort sampled during active COVID-19. The V and J genes are TRBV7-2 and TRBJ1-1; 7 bases are a match to TRBD1. The sample was peripheral blood. The CDR3 DNA reads as TGTGCCAGCAGCTTGTACAGGGGGAACACTGAAGCTTTCTTT. It encodes CASSLYRGNTEAFF.